What follows are 10 T cell receptor beta chains derived from one specimen sequenced in a study of T cells after yellow fever vaccination. From the 5' RACE reads, TCRdb called clonotypes with MiXCR, one entry per CDR3 protein. This table has hundreds of thousands of distinct CDR3 sequences, roughly 5.2% appearing once. The specimen was CD4+ T cells sorted from PBMCs, collected on the day of the yellow fever booster vaccination. These receptors were collected from a young man who received the YFV17D yellow fever vaccine.

The rearrangement joins TRBV5-1 to TRBJ1-3; D gene uncertain. V lost 0 bases and J 2 bases, leaving 6 bases between the germline ends. This CDR3 comprises 14 residues. The germline V gene has CDR1 SGHRS and CDR2 YFSETQ. CDR3 DNA sequence: TGCGCCAGCAGCTTGGAGCGGGCTGGAAACACCATATATTTT. Protein: CASSLERAGNTIYF. Full variable domain (rest looked up from reference TRBV5-1 and TRBJ1-3): KAGVTQTPRYLIKTRGQQVTLSCSPISGHRSVSWYQQTPGQGLQFLFEYFSETQRNKGNFPGRFSGRQFSNSRSEMNVSTLELGDSALYLCASSLERAGNTIYFGEGSWLTVV.

This clonotype was seen many times. This chain connects TRBV30 to TRBJ2-1; a weak D match, TRBD1 (7 bases). The germline V gene has CDR1 GTSNPN and CDR2 SVGIG (reference sequence). The ends were cut back, 8 bases at V and 4 bases at J, with 15 bases in the middle. This CDR3 is 13 amino acids long. CDR3 coding DNA: TGTGCCAGCTCCAGGGGGGAATACAATGAGCAGTTCTTC. This sequence encodes CASSRGEYNEQFF.

This clonotype was seen ten or more times. The chain uses TRBV5-4 and TRBJ2-2; the D gene could be TRBD1 or TRBD2 (5 bases each). The ends were cut back, 0 bases at V and 4 bases at J, with 10 bases in the middle. The germline V gene has CDR1 SGHNT and CDR2 YYREEE (reference sequence). There are 15 residues in the CDR3. In nucleotides, the CDR3 is TGTGCCAGCAGCTTGGAGGGGACCGGCACCGGGGAGCTGTTTTTT. Amino acids: CASSLEGTGTGELFF.

This clonotype was observed at least ten times. The missing conserved phenylalanine or tryptophan at the end of this CDR3 makes a read error likely. It is unclear where the CDR3 begins or ends on the DNA, so no DNA is shown, and the CDR3 is as TCRdb lists it. The V and J genes are TRBV2 and TRBJ2-7; no DNA check was done on the table's D call, TRBD2. Germline V lookup: CDR1 SNHLY, CDR2 FYNNEI. The CDR3 is 10 residues long, ends included. Here the CDR3 reads CASRLGTPRI.

This chain joins TRBV4-2 and TRBJ1-6; the D gene is possibly TRBD1 (6 bases). V gave up 7 bases and J gave up 9 bases, with 10 bases separating them. The CDR3 sequence is 12 residues long. Germline assignment: CDR1 LGHNA and CDR2 YNFKEQ. Written as DNA, the CDR3 is TGTGCCAGCAACAGGGAGAGTTCACCCCTCCACTTT. This encodes CASNRESSPLHF.

The J gene is TRBJ1-2, the V gene TRBV29-1; 8 positions agree with TRBD1. Germline V gene lookup returns CDR1 SQVTM and CDR2 ANQGSEA. The CDR3 length is 12 residues. Unmatched junction bases numbered 7, after V lost 6 bases and J lost 7 bases. The CDR3 nucleotides are TGCAGCGTCTGGACAGGGAGCCTTGGCTACACCTTC. Protein product: CSVWTGSLGYTF.

This clonotype occurred a few times. The CDR3 loop reads CASSRSVAIIQETQYF. The CDR3, as DNA: TGCGCCAGCAGCCGCTCGGTGGCAATCATTCAAGAGACCCAGTACTTC. The chain has TRBV4-1 and TRBJ2-5, with no clear D. V lost 4 bases and J 2 bases, leaving 17 bases between the germline ends. Germline-derived CDR1 and CDR2 are MGHRA and YSYEKL. The length of the CDR3 is 16 residues.

This clonotype has only a few counts. J is TRBJ2-2 and V is TRBV6-2 or TRBV6-3; D may be TRBD1 or TRBD2 (5 bases each). V was cut by 8 bases and J by 2 bases, with 15 bases left in between. From germline, CDR1 is MNHEY and CDR2 SVGEGT. The CDR3 is 15 amino acids. This CDR3 is CASRPWGINTGELFF. Here the CDR3 DNA reads TGTGCCAGCCGCCCGTGGGGGATCAACACCGGGGAGCTGTTTTTT.

This chain uses TRBV10-1 with TRBJ2-7, with 7 bases that match TRBD2. The CDR3 contains 15 residues. CDR1 is WNHNN and CDR2 is SYGVQD in the germline V gene (reference sequence). J was trimmed by 10 bases and V by 0 bases; bases with no gene match: 12. The CDR3 reads CASSESWLAEVEQYF. In nucleotides, the CDR3 is TGCGCCAGCAGTGAGTCGTGGCTAGCGGAGGTGGAACAGTACTTC.

This clonotype was seen a handful of times. This chain uses TRBV6-6 with TRBJ1-3; D call uncertain. The ends were cut back, 6 bases at V and 0 bases at J, with 12 bases in the middle. Germline V gene lookup returns CDR1 MNHNY and CDR2 SVGAGI (reference sequence). The CDR3 spans 15 residues. CDR3: CASSPRRGSGNTIYF. The CDR3 DNA reads as TGTGCCAGCAGCCCTAGACGGGGCTCTGGAAACACCATATATTTT.